This entry features one T cell receptor (beta chain) sequence. The antigen is not known. The entry originates in a study of CD4 T cells in relation to SARS-CoV-2 and coronaviruses. TCRdb's table, derived via immunoSEQ multiplex PCR, lists solely in-frame clones and lacks some. Of about 21,000 clones in the sample, 74% were seen once. Between the trimmed V and J ends, which lost 3 bases and 0 bases, there was a span of 6 bases. Germline V gene lookup returns CDR1 SGHDN and CDR2 FVKESK. CDR3 length: 14 residues. Unexposed donor CD4+ T cells date from 2011-2018, before the COVID-19 pandemic. CD4+ T cells were isolated from the cells after around 9 days of culture. Cells permitting, SARS-CoV-2 S/N and four cold-coronavirus spikes were tested on unexposed-donor CD4+ T cells. About 1.9 million PBMCs per well were cultured with approximately 10 IU/ml IL-2.

The specimen was CD4+ T cells from PBMCs, cultured in vitro. This sequence originates from a human donor in good health. The chain has TRBV14 and TRBJ1-5; no clear D. The CDR3 protein is CASSHSGSNQPQHF. CDR3 DNA sequence: TGTGCCAGCAGCCACTCGGGTAGCAATCAGCCCCAGCATTTT.